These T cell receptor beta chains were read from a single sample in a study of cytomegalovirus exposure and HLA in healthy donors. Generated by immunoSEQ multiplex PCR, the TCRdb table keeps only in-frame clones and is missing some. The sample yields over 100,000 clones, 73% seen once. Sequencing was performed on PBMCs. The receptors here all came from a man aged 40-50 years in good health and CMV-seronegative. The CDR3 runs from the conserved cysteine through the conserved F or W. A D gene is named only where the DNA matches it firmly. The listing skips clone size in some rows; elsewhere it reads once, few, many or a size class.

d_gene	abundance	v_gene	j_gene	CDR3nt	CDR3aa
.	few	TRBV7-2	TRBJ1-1	TGTGCCAGCAGCTTGCGACGGAGGGGAGGTGAAGCTTTCTTT	CASSLRRRGGEAFF
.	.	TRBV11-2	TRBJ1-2	TGTGCCAGCAATTCGGGGGGCAGTGCTAACTATGGCTACACCTTC	CASNSGGSANYGYTF
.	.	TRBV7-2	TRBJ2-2	TGTGCCAGCAGCTTTTTTATCGGGGAGCTGTTTTTT	CASSFFIGELFF
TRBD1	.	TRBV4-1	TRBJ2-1	TGCGCCAGCAGCCAAGCGGAACAGGGGGGAAAGGATGAGCAGTTCTTC	CASSQAEQGGKDEQFF
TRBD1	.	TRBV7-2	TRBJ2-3	TGTGCCAGCAGCAAAGGACAGGGGGCGAGCACAGATACGCAGTATTTT	CASSKGQGASTDTQYF
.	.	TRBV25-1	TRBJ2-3	TGTGCCAGCAGTGTACTGAGGGCAGATACGCAGTATTTT	CASSVLRADTQYF
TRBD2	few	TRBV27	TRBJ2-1	TGTGCCAGCAGTTTCGGAAGCGGGGGTTTCAATGAGCAGTTCTTC	CASSFGSGGFNEQFF
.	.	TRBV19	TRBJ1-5	TGTGCCAGTAGTACCGAGACATTCCGTTGGCCCCAGCATTTT	CASSTETFRWPQHF
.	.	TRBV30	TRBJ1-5	TGTGCCTGGAGTCAGGGTGCGAGCAATCAGCCCCAGCATTTT	CAWSQGASNQPQHF
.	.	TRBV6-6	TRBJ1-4	TGTGCCAGCAGTTACCTGGCAGGGGAAAAACTGTTTTTT	CASSYLAGEKLFF
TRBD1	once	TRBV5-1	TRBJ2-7	TGCGCCAGCAGCTTGGGACAGGGGGCTTACGAGCAGTACTTC	CASSLGQGAYEQYF
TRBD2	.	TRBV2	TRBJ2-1	TGTGCCAGCAGGGAGCGGGGGGGATACAATGAGCAGTTCTTC	CASRERGGYNEQFF